This is a list of T cell receptor beta chains from one sample in a study of cytomegalovirus exposure and HLA in healthy donors. Sequenced by immunoSEQ multiplex PCR; TCRdb stores in-frame clones only, minus some. Here the sample spans 95,000 to 150,000 clones, about two thirds being singletons. Sequencing input: PBMCs. The receptors were sampled from a man younger than 45 in good health and CMV-seronegative. Both conserved end residues are trimmed from each CDR3. D genes are given only for firm matches. The size of a clone is reported for some rows only, either as once, few or many, or as a class for expanded clones.

V: TRBV19
D: TRBD2
size: -
CDR3: ASSMQRGGTDTQY

V: TRBV6-6
D: TRBD1
size: -
CDR3: ASSYSEQGQEAF

V: TRBV28
D: -
size: -
CDR3: ASSLEVIPSTDTQY

V: TRBV2
D: -
size: -
CDR3: ASSALFAGRGTGELF

V: TRBV4-2
D: -
size: -
CDR3: ASSLNTGYQY

V: TRBV11-3
D: -
size: -
CDR3: ASSLGGWSGYNEQF

V: TRBV5-4
D: TRBD1
size: -
CDR3: ASSWTGGAGYGYT

V: TRBV21-1
D: -
size: -
CDR3: ASSTSGGATEAF

V: TRBV5-4
D: -
size: few
CDR3: ASSLDRTGGTEAF

V: TRBV2
D: -
size: -
CDR3: ASSEAARVRSPLH

V: TRBV27
D: TRBD1
size: -
CDR3: ASSFDIQGAVETQY

V: TRBV9
D: -
size: -
CDR3: AREGWGYEQY

V: TRBV6-5
D: TRBD2
size: -
CDR3: ASSLAGGKETQY

V: TRBV27
D: -
size: -
CDR3: ASSLYGTTEGNTIY

V: TRBV7-3
D: TRBD2
size: -
CDR3: ASSFPRLAEKNTGELF

V: TRBV9
D: -
size: few
CDR3: ASSVAPRVSEEQY

V: TRBV9
D: TRBD2
size: -
CDR3: ASSVRGGYVEQF

V: TRBV5-4
D: -
size: -
CDR3: ASSLDRMNTEAF

V: TRBV18
D: -
size: -
CDR3: ASSPRGGDGYT

V: TRBV7-3
D: TRBD2
size: -
CDR3: ASSWRTSPPDTQY

V: TRBV4-1
D: TRBD1
size: -
CDR3: ASSLTTGDSSQPQH

V: TRBV7-9
D: -
size: -
CDR3: ASRHPLGGQDDTEAF

V: TRBV7-9
D: -
size: -
CDR3: ASSGRGGLFWNEQF

V: TRBV28
D: TRBD2
size: once
CDR3: ASSLRRRTSGPDNEQF

V: TRBV30
D: -
size: -
CDR3: AWSPSTGELF

V: TRBV6-5
D: TRBD1
size: -
CDR3: ASRRTGGTDTQY

V: TRBV5-1
D: -
size: once
CDR3: ASSFLTGTDTQY

V: TRBV29-1
D: TRBD2
size: -
CDR3: SAELAGGPYEQY

V: TRBV5-5
D: TRBD1
size: -
CDR3: ASSRTGSKVYTGELF

V: TRBV5-1
D: TRBD1
size: -
CDR3: ASSWAPQGGATEAF

V: TRBV11-2
D: TRBD1
size: once
CDR3: ASSLGTGRETQY

V: TRBV4-3
D: -
size: -
CDR3: ASSQETGYYEQY

V: TRBV9
D: -
size: few
CDR3: ASVSGNEQF

V: TRBV5-4
D: -
size: -
CDR3: ASTGQGSDTQY

V: TRBV6-4
D: -
size: -
CDR3: ASSDRRVGNQPQH

V: TRBV2
D: -
size: -
CDR3: ASLLYSGYEQY

V: TRBV7-2
D: -
size: once
CDR3: ASSLRERLNTEAF